The rows below give T cell receptor beta chains drawn from one sample of a study of T-cell reconstitution after alpha-beta-depleted transplantation in children. One entry per CDR3 protein, called by TCRdb with MiXCR from the PCR reads. The sample lists approximately 650,000 distinct CDR3 sequences, around 13% occurring once. The specimen was PBMCs, collected before TCRalphabeta/CD19-depleted stem cell transplant. These receptors all come from a girl aged 2-15 years with congenital amegakaryocytic thrombocytopenia, due to receive a stem cell transplant. Each CDR3 is given with its conserved first and last residue. Each record gives: J gene, V gene, D gene, clone size, CDR3 DNA, CDR3 protein. A D gene is named only where the DNA matches it firmly. Expanded clones are given a class, and other clones once, few, many or no size at all.

TRBJ1-2	TRBV12-3/TRBV12-4	.	many	TGTGCCAGCAGCTTGAGAGGGTTCAAGTATGGCTACACCTTC	CASSLRGFKYGYTF
TRBJ2-1	TRBV2	.	many	TGTGCCAGCGCTAGCGACAATGAGCAGTTCTTC	CASASDNEQFF
TRBJ2-1	TRBV6-1	TRBD2	many	TGTGCCAGCAGTCCTGGAGCTAGCGGGTGGAAATACAATGAGCAGTTCTTC	CASSPGASGWKYNEQFF
TRBJ2-6	TRBV28	TRBD2	many	TGTGCCAGCAGTTCCCGGGGGGGCGGCGTAGGGGCCAACGTCCTGACTTTC	CASSSRGGGVGANVLTF
TRBJ2-3	TRBV11-2	TRBD2	.	TGTGCCAGCAGCCGCCGACTAGCGGGAGGGCCGGAGGAGAGCACAGATACGCAGTATTTT	CASSRRLAGGPEESTDTQYF
TRBJ1-1	TRBV6-1	.	few	TGTGCCAGCAGTCCGGGCCAGAGGGCTTTCTTT	CASSPGQRAFF
TRBJ2-1	TRBV11-1	.	.	TGTGCCAGCAGCTTTACCGACAATGAGCAGTTCTTC	CASSFTDNEQFF
TRBJ2-4	TRBV4-1	.	.	TGCGCCAGCAGGCAACTCCGGGGGCAACTAGCCAAAAACATTCAGTACTTC	CASRQLRGQLAKNIQYF
TRBJ2-2	TRBV3-1	.	.	TGTGCCAGCAGCTCCCAAAGGGGCGGGGAGCTGTTTTTT	CASSSQRGGELFF
TRBJ2-4	TRBV5-6	.	.	TGTGCCAGCAGCTTGGCCTGGAATGCCTGGTCCAAAAACATTCAGTACTTC	CASSLAWNAWSKNIQYF
TRBJ2-5	TRBV12-3/TRBV12-4	.	many	TGTGCCAGCAGTTTTTATGACCTCAGGGGTCAAGAGACCCAGTACTTC	CASSFYDLRGQETQYF
TRBJ2-1	TRBV20-1	.	many	TGCAGTGCTAGAGATCTAGCCCACAGCTCCTACAATGAGCAGTTCTTC	CSARDLAHSSYNEQFF
TRBJ2-7	TRBV11-2	.	few	TGTGCCAGCAGCTTAGTACAGCGATTTCCCTACGAGCAGTACTTC	CASSLVQRFPYEQYF
TRBJ1-4	TRBV20-1	.	few	TGCAGTGCTCAGACAACAACTAATGAAAAACTGTTTTTT	CSAQTTTNEKLFF
TRBJ2-1	TRBV28	.	.	TGTGCCAGAAGCACCCCATACGAGCAGTTCTTC	CARSTPYEQFF
TRBJ2-7	TRBV20-1	.	many	TGCAGTGCTAGAGAGGAAGAACCACCCCTCTACTACGAGCAGTACTTC	CSAREEEPPLYYEQYF
TRBJ2-4	TRBV12-3/TRBV12-4	.	.	TGTGCCAGCAGTTTATGGCAGGCAGGGTTTGCCAAAAACATTCAGTACTTC	CASSLWQAGFAKNIQYF
TRBJ2-3	TRBV28	.	.	TGTGCCAGCAGTCACCAGGTGGGCACAGATACGCAGTATTTT	CASSHQVGTDTQYF
TRBJ1-6	TRBV6-2/TRBV6-3	.	many	TGTGCCAGCACTGACCGGGACCGCTACGATTCACCCCTCCACTTT	CASTDRDRYDSPLHF
TRBJ1-2	TRBV29-1	.	many	TGCAGCGTTGAAGATCGGGGGGGAAACTATGGCTACACCTTC	CSVEDRGGNYGYTF
TRBJ2-4	TRBV15	.	many	TGTGCCACCAGCAGAGATCCCGGGGCTTACGAAAACATTCAGTACTTC	CATSRDPGAYENIQYF
TRBJ2-2	TRBV5-1	TRBD2	few	TGCGCCAGCGGCGGACTAGCGGGAATAAGGGCCGGGGAGCTGTTTTTT	CASGGLAGIRAGELFF
TRBJ1-4	TRBV27	.	few	TGTGCCAGCAGTTTTGGCAGACAAAATGAAAAACTGTTTTTT	CASSFGRQNEKLFF
TRBJ2-5	TRBV3-1	.	few	TGTGCCAGCAGCAACCCCTTACAGAGCCAAGAGACCCAGTACTTC	CASSNPLQSQETQYF
TRBJ2-3	TRBV7-9	.	many	TGTGCCAGCAGCTTAGGGTCCCGAAGCTTTCAGTATTTT	CASSLGSRSFQYF
TRBJ1-2	TRBV30	.	.	TGTGCCTGGAGTAGACGAAGGACGGAAACATATGGCTACACCTTC	CAWSRRRTETYGYTF
TRBJ2-2	TRBV12-3/TRBV12-4	.	few	TGTGCCAGCAGTTCCCTCAGCACCGGGGAGCTGTTTTTT	CASSSLSTGELFF
TRBJ2-7	TRBV5-1	.	.	TGCGCCAGCAGCTTGACGACCCGCTACGAGCAGTACTTC	CASSLTTRYEQYF
TRBJ2-7	TRBV5-1	.	.	TGCGCCAGCAGCTTGATGGAAAACGAGCAGTACTTC	CASSLMENEQYF